This TCR beta chain was captured in a study of metastatic and nonmetastatic thyroid tumors. The overall study: Repertoires of blood and of tissue (tumor or nodule) from malignant and benign thyroid patients were compared.

All patients were treatment-naive before thyroid surgery. Study processing details: Built for papillary thyroid cancer, a distant-metastasis classifier drew on CDR3 differences across clinicopathological groups. TCRdb used MiXCR to call clones anew from the PCR reads. The V and J calls come from TCRdb's annotation, not from the publication. The table shows around 15,000 clones, with 20% to 25% occurring only once. Sequencing was carried out using adjacent normal tissue. This receptor was identified in a female donor with papillary thyroid cancer or a benign thyroid nodule (not recorded which). Some clones in this sample may be carry-over from other donors' samples.

The CDR3, as DNA: TGCGCCAGCAGCTTGACAGGGGAGTTCCACGAGCAGTACTTC. This translates into CASSLTGEFHEQYF. This sequence joins TRBV5-1 and TRBJ2-7; TRBD1 matches 7 bases. Germline V lookup: CDR1 SGHRS, CDR2 YFSETQ. The CDR3 runs 14 residues. V was pared by 1 base and J by 5 bases, with 6 bases of the junction left unmatched.